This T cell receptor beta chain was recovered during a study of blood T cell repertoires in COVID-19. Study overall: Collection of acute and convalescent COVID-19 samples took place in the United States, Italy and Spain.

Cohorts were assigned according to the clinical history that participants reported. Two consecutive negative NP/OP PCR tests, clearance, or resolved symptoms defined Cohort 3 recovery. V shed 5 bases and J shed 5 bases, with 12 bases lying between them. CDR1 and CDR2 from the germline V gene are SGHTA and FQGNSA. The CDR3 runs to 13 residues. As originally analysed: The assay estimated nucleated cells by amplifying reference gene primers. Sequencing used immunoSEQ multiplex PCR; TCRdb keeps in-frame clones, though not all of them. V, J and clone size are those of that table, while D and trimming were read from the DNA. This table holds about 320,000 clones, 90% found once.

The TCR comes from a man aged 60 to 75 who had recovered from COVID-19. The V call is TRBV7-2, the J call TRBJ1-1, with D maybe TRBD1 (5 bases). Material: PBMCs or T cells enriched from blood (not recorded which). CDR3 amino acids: CASSRGGFTEAFF. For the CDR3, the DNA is TGTGCCAGCAGCAGGGGAGGGTTTACTGAAGCTTTCTTT.